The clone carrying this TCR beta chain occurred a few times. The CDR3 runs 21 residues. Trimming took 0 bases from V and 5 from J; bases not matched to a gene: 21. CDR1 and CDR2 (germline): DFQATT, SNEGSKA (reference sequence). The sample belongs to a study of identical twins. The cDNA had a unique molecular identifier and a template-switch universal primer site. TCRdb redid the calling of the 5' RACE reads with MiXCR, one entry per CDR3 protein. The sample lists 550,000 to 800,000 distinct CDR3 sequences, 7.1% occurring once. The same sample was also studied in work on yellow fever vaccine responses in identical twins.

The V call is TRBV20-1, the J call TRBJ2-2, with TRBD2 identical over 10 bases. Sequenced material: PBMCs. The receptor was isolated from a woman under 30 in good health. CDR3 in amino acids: CSARDSFGAGGPSTRTGELFF. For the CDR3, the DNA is TGCAGTGCTAGAGATTCATTTGGAGCGGGAGGGCCCTCGACGAGAACCGGGGAGCTGTTTTTT.